These 14 T cell receptor beta chains were all obtained from the same sample, sequenced in a study of radiotherapy plus CTLA-4 blockade in lung cancer listed by TCRdb under 2018. Libraries were constructed by the immunoSEQ multiplex PCR assay. This immuneACCESS table, as held by TCRdb, lists in-frame sequences with V and J called but not all clones. Of the missing ones, under half trace to an unresolved V gene in checked studies; the others have no known cause. This sample holds about 90,000 clones; about four fifths were observed only once. The ten largest clones capture about 15% of the sample. The sample in question was peripheral blood, obtained from a patient treated with radiotherapy plus ipilimumab. Every receptor here comes from a human donor with non-small cell lung cancer that progressed on radiotherapy plus ipilimumab.

The rearrangement links TRBV10-3 to TRBJ2-1, with 9 bases lining up with TRBD2. Germline CDR1 and CDR2: ENHRY and SYGVKD. The V and J ends lost 3 bases and 7 bases, in that order; junction bases with no gene match: 7. This CDR3 comprises 15 residues. CDR3 bases: TGTGCCATCAGTGAATTCCAGCGGGGGGAGAATGAGCAGTTCTTC. Protein: CAISEFQRGENEQFF.

The chain carries TRBV6-6 and TRBJ1-6, with 7 bases identical to TRBD1. CDR1 and CDR2 from the germline V gene are MNHNY and SVGAGI (reference sequence). V gave up 5 bases and J gave up 10 bases; unmatched junction bases: 8. CDR3 size: 14 residues. CDR3: CASSPDRVGSPLHF. In DNA, the CDR3 is TGTGCCAGCAGTCCTGACAGGGTAGGATCACCCCTCCACTTT.

The count of this clone is one. The chain joins TRBV14 to TRBJ2-5, with unresolved D. This CDR3 has 11 amino acids. Germline V gene data show CDR1 as SGHDN and CDR2 as FVKESK. Trimming took 1 base from V and 9 from J, leaving 6 bases between them. The DNA for the CDR3 is TGTGCCAGCAGCCAAGGTTTGGCCCAGTACTTC. It specifies CASSQGLAQYF.

This chain uses TRBV19 with TRBJ1-5, with D unresolved. The CDR3 has 13 amino acids. The V end lost 7 bases, the J end lost 2 bases, and 9 bases lay between the germline ends. Per the germline V gene, CDR1 is LNHDA and CDR2 is SQIVND (reference sequence). CDR3 protein: CASTAVGNQPQHF. The CDR3 DNA reads TGTGCCAGTACAGCGGTGGGCAATCAGCCCCAGCATTTT.

On this clone: Because the CDR3 is missing its conserved closing phenylalanine or tryptophan, this is likely a read error. The DNA is omitted, as the CDR3 cannot be located on it reliably, and the CDR3 follows TCRdb's listing. The chain uses TRBV27 and TRBJ2-7; TRBD1 is the table's D call and was not checked against the DNA. The CDR3 region is 13 residues in length, termini included. Germline CDR1 MNHEY, CDR2 SMNVEV (reference sequence). CDR3 residues: CASSQGRHTAPSL.

The chain combines TRBV14 with TRBJ2-2, with D perhaps matching TRBD1 (6 bases). V gave up 4 bases and J gave up 1 base, with 7 bases separating them. The V gene's germline CDR1 is SGHDN and CDR2 FVKESK. This CDR3 has 14 amino acids. The CDR3 spells CASSRQVNTGELFF. The CDR3 nucleotides are TGTGCCAGCAGCCGACAGGTGAACACCGGGGAGCTGTTTTTT.

DNA for the CDR3: TGCGCCAGCAGCCAATCTAGGACAGGGAGCTATGGCTACACCTTC. Translating gives CASSQSRTGSYGYTF. The V call is TRBV4-1, the J call TRBJ1-2, with 8 positions matching TRBD1. The junction had 6 bases not matched to a gene; V was cut back by 2 bases and J by 4 bases. CDR1 is MGHRA and CDR2 is YSYEKL in the germline V gene. This CDR3 region has 15 residues.

The J gene is TRBJ1-5, the V gene TRBV7-9; no reliable D call. Germline V lookup: CDR1 SEHNR, CDR2 FQNEAQ (reference sequence). The V end lost 1 base, the J end lost 4 bases, and 8 bases lay between the germline ends. The CDR3 has 14 residues. In nucleotides, the CDR3 is TGTGCCAGCAGCTTAGACCTCACTAATCAGCCCCAGCATTTT. It specifies CASSLDLTNQPQHF.

This clone came up once. The chain joins TRBV4-3 to TRBJ2-5; 12 nucleotides align to TRBD2. The CDR3 is 16 residues long. V lost 3 bases to trimming and J lost 0 bases; unmatched junction nucleotides: 2. Germline CDR1 LGHNA, CDR2 YSLEER. CDR3 sequence reads: CASSQGTSGYQETQYF. In nucleotides, the CDR3 is TGCGCCAGCAGCCAGGGGACTAGCGGGTACCAAGAGACCCAGTACTTC.

V usage is TRBV20-1 and J usage is TRBJ2-7; no firm D call. In germline, CDR1 is DFQATT, CDR2 SNEGSKA (reference sequence). Trimming left V 8 bases short and J 1 base short, with 6 bases between. The CDR3 runs 10 residues. The CDR3 DNA reads as TGCAGTCCGAAGTCCTACGAGCAGTACTTC. It codes for CSPKSYEQYF.

This clone was observed a handful of times. The V gene is TRBV5-6, the J gene TRBJ2-5, with D perhaps matching TRBD2 (6 bases). The ends were cut back, 0 bases at V and 1 base at J, with 13 bases in the middle. The CDR3 length is 16 residues. CDR1 and CDR2 (germline): SGHDT, YYEEEE. The CDR3 bases are TGTGCCAGCAGCTTGGGGCTGGCGGGGACCCAAGAGACCCAGTACTTC. Its protein product is CASSLGLAGTQETQYF. The full variable domain, with the rest looked up from reference TRBV5-6 and TRBJ2-5, is DAGVTQSPTHLIKTRGQQVTLRCSPKSGHDTVSWYQQALGQGPQFIFQYYEEEERQRGNFPDRFSGHQFPNYSSELNVNALLLGDSALYLCASSLGLAGTQETQYFGPGTRLLVL.

The rearrangement links TRBV5-4 to TRBJ1-2; perhaps TRBD1 as D (5 bases). Trimming pared 6 bases from V and 4 bases from J, leaving 16 bases between. Germline values: CDR1 SGHNT, CDR2 YYREEE (reference sequence). There are 14 residues in the CDR3. As DNA, the CDR3 is TGTGCCAGCAAAACCCAGGGATGGGGCTATGGCTACACCTTC. It yields the protein CASKTQGWGYGYTF.

The rearrangement links TRBV5-1 to TRBJ2-1; perhaps TRBD2 as D (5 bases). The germline CDR1 and CDR2 sequences are SGHRS and YFSETQ. The V end was cut by 4 bases, the J end by 9 bases, with 8 bases between. The CDR3 spans 11 residues. CDR3 sequence (DNA): TGCGCCAGCAGCGACGGACTTGAGCAGTTCTTC. Residues: CASSDGLEQFF.

The sample holds one count of this clone. The V call is TRBV29-1, the J call TRBJ2-2; 7 bases line up with TRBD1. V trimming: 7 bases; J trimming: 2 bases; junction bases outside the gene matches: 4. Germline CDR1 reads SQVTM; CDR2 reads ANQGSEA. This CDR3 comprises 13 residues. CDR3 DNA sequence: TGCAGCGGGGGACAGCTCAACACCGGGGAGCTGTTTTTT. Encoded protein: CSGGQLNTGELFF.